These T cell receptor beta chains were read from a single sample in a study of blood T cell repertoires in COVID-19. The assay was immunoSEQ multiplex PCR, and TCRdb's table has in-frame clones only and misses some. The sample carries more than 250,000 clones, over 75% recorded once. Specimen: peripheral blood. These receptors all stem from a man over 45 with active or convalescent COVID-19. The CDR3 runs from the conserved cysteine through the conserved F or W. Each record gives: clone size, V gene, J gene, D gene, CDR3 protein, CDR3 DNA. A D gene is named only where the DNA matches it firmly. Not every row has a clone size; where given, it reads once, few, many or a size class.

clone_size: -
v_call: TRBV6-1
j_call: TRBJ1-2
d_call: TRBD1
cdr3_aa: CASSELAGTGHYGYTF
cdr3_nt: TGTGCCAGCAGTGAACTGGCCGGGACAGGGCACTATGGCTACACCTTC

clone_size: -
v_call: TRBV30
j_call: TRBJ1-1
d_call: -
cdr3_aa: CAFRVNTEAFF
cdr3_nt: TGTGCCTTCAGGGTGAACACTGAAGCTTTCTTT

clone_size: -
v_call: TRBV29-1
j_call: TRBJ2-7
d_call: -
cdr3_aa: CSAGAGEGYEQYF
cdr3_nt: TGCAGCGCTGGAGCGGGTGAGGGCTACGAGCAGTACTTC

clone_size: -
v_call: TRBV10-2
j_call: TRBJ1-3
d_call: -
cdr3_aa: CASSDKAGHGNTIYF
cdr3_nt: TGCGCCAGCAGTGACAAGGCAGGGCATGGAAACACCATATATTTT

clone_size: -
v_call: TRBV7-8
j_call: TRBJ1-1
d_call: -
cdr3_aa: CASSRGRGRTEAFF
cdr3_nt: TGTGCCAGCAGCCGAGGGCGGGGTCGGACTGAAGCTTTCTTT

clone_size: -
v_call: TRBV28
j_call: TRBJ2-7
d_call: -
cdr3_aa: CASRTNSYEQYF
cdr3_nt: TGTGCCAGCAGGACAAATTCCTACGAGCAGTACTTC

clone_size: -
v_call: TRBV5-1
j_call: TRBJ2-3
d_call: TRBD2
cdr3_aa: CASSMGRGLAGVGDTQYF
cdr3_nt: TGCGCCAGCAGCATGGGCCGCGGACTAGCGGGAGTTGGGGATACGCAGTATTTT

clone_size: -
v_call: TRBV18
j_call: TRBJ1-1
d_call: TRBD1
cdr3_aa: CASSRQGRDTEAFF
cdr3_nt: TGTGCCAGCAGCAGACAGGGACGGGACACTGAAGCTTTCTTT

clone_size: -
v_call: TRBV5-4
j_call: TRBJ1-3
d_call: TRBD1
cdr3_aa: CASSDRDRGVLTSSGNTIYF
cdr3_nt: TGTGCCAGCAGCGACCGGGACAGGGGCGTCCTGACGAGCTCTGGAAACACCATATATTTT

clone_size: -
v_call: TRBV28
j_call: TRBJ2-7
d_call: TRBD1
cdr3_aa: CASSLRTGSRVYEQYF
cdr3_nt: TGTGCCAGCAGTTTGAGGACAGGGAGTAGGGTATACGAGCAGTACTTC

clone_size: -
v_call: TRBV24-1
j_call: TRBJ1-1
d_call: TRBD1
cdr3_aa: CATPPLQGAPFTEAFF
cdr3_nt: TGTGCCACCCCTCCCCTCCAGGGGGCCCCGTTCACTGAAGCTTTCTTT

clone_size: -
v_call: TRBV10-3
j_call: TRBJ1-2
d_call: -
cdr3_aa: CAISPDSNYGYTF
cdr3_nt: TGTGCCATCAGCCCAGACAGTAACTATGGCTACACCTTC

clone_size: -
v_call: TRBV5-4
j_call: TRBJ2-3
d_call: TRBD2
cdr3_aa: CASSLRAGGWTDTQYF
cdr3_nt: TGTGCCAGCAGCTTGCGCGCGGGAGGGTGGACAGATACGCAGTATTTT

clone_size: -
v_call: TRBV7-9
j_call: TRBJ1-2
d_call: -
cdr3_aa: CASSLGPTEGYTF
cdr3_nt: TGTGCCAGCAGCCTAGGACCCACAGAGGGCTACACCTTC

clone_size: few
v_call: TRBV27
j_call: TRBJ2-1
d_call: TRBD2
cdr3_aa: CASLPSGGHEQFF
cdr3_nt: TGTGCCAGCCTACCTAGCGGGGGACATGAGCAGTTCTTC

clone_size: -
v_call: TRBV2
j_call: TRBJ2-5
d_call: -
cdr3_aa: CASSGQDSTQYF
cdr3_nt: TGTGCCAGCAGTGGACAGGATTCGACCCAGTACTTC

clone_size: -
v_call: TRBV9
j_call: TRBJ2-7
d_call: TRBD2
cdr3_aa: CASSVGGEGHEQYF
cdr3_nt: TGTGCCAGCAGCGTGGGAGGGGAAGGTCACGAGCAGTACTTC

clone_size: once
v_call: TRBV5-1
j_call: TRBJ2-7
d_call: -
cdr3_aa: CASSLGSSRRNEQYF
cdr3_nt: TGCGCCAGCAGCTTGGGGAGCTCACGCCGTAACGAGCAGTACTTC

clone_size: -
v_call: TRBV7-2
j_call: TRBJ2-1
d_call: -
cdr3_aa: CASSYGSSYEQFF
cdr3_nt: TGTGCCAGCAGCTACGGGAGCTCCTATGAGCAGTTCTTC

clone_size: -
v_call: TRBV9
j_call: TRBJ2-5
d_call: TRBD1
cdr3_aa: CASRGQGQETQYF
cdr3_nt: TGTGCCAGTAGAGGACAGGGGCAAGAGACCCAGTACTTC

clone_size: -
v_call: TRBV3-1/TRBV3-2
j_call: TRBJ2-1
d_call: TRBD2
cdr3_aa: CASSWTSGRSTSYNEQFF
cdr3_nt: TGTGCCAGCAGCTGGACTAGCGGGAGGTCGACCTCCTACAATGAGCAGTTCTTC

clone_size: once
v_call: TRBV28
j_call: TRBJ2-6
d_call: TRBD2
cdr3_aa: CASSPSGGRVSGANVLTF
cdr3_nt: TGTGCCAGCAGTCCTTCGGGGGGGCGAGTCTCTGGGGCCAACGTCCTGACTTTC

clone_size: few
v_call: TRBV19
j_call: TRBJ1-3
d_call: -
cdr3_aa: CASSIGKRRGLDGNTIYF
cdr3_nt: TGTGCCAGTAGTATTGGGAAGCGCAGGGGCTTGGATGGAAACACCATATATTTT

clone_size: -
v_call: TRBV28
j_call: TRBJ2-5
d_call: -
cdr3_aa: CASSRRRLIDETQYF
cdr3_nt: TGTGCCAGCAGTAGGAGACGCTTGATTGATGAGACCCAGTACTTC

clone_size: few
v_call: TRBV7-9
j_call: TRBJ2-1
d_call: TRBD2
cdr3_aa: CASSSTSGLAVTNEQFF
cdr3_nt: TGTGCCAGCAGCTCCACATCGGGACTAGCGGTTACCAATGAGCAGTTCTTC

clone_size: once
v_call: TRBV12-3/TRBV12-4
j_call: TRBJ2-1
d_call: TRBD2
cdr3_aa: CASSLTSGRSEFF
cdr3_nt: TGTGCCAGCAGTTTAACTAGCGGGAGATCAGAGTTCTTC

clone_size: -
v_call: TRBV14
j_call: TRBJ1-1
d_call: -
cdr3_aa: CASSEMWEGTEAFF
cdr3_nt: TGTGCCAGCAGCGAGATGTGGGAGGGCACTGAAGCTTTCTTT

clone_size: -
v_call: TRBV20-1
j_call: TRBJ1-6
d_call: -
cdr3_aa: CSASPRLSNSPLHF
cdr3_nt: TGCAGTGCTAGTCCACGGTTGTCGAATTCACCCCTCCACTTT

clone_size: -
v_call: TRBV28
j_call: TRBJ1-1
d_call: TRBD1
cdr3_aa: CASSPAQGAGTEAFF
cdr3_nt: TGTGCCAGCTCCCCAGCCCAGGGGGCAGGGACTGAAGCTTTCTTT

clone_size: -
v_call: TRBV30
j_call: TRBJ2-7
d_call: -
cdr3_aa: CAWSALVEGAGYYEQYF
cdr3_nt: TGTGCCTGGAGCGCCCTAGTTGAGGGGGCGGGGTACTACGAGCAGTACTTC